The T cell receptor (beta chain) under discussion was sequenced for a study of cytomegalovirus exposure and HLA in healthy donors. Study in general: As an earlier analysis found, about 179 million T cells yielded about 120 million unique TCR beta sequences.

Study results and caveats: There were around 160 TCR beta chains listed as cytomegalovirus-associated. Exclusion applied to some V segments, including TRBV6-2 and TRBV6-3, as they were indistinguishable.

The PCR was carried out with 60 Vbeta primers and 13 Jbeta primers. TCRdb's copy holds only in-frame clones and misses some; the assay was immunoSEQ multiplex PCR. The data show about 200,000 clones, 79% seen once. The V gene end was trimmed by 1 base and the J gene end by 4 bases; junction bases not matched to a gene: 5. This CDR3 region has 15 residues. Germline lookup yields CDR1 SGHRS and CDR2 YFSETQ. For this clone: Its antigen is not identified.

The material sequenced was PBMCs. The clonotype comes from a man over 45 in good health and CMV-seronegative. V is TRBV5-1 and J is TRBJ2-7, with 10 bases that match TRBD1. The CDR3 DNA reads TGCGCCAGCAGCTTGAACGGACAGGGGGTATACGAGCAGTACTTC. As protein: CASSLNGQGVYEQYF.